This T cell receptor (beta chain) came from a study of blood T cell repertoires in COVID-19. As for the study in general: Both acute and convalescent COVID-19 samples were obtained from the United States, Italy and Spain. Sources were T cells, B-cell-depleted T cells, or PBMCs; the material itself was cDNA or gDNA.

Trimming took 0 bases from V and 6 from J, leaving 10 bases between them. The V gene's germline CDR1 is SGHNT and CDR2 YYREEE (reference sequence). The CDR3 extends over 15 amino acids. Per the study methods: Reference gene primer amplification in the assay estimated nucleated cell counts. Profiled with immunoSEQ multiplex PCR; TCRdb holds only in-frame clones, not every one. V and J calls plus clone size are reproduced from that table; the DNA served to infer D and trimming. The table lists over 120,000 clones, 80% to 85% of them singletons, with 4% in the top ten. The sequencing sample was made of peripheral blood. The chain employs TRBV5-4 and TRBJ1-6; the D gene is possibly TRBD1 (5 bases). This clonotype was obtained from an older woman with acute or convalescent COVID-19. The CDR3 loop is CASSLAGLVNSPLHF. CDR3 nucleotide sequence: TGTGCCAGCAGCTTGGCGGGACTGGTTAATTCACCCCTCCACTTT.